A selection of T cell receptor beta chains follows, all from one sample in a study of a mutant IDH1 vaccine in newly diagnosed glioma. Their antigen targets remain unknown. This table comes from immunoSEQ multiplex PCR, and its TCRdb copy is limited to in-frame clones, with some not included. The repertoire holds around 32,000 clones, with about four fifths as singletons. The sample in question was PBMCs, obtained from a glioma patient whose treatment included an IDH1 peptide vaccine. Receptors originate from a man aged 40-55 years with glioma. Some clones in this sample may be carry-over from other donors' samples. Each CDR3 is given with its conserved first and last residue. The order of the fields is clone size, V gene, J gene, CDR3 protein. Only some rows state a clone size, as once, few, many or a class for expanded clones.

clone size: -
V gene: TRBV19
J gene: TRBJ2-6
CDR3 protein: CASSIDPGTLTF

clone size: few
V gene: TRBV6-5
J gene: TRBJ1-1
CDR3 protein: CASSSSFPGTEAFF

clone size: -
V gene: TRBV7-9
J gene: TRBJ1-1
CDR3 protein: CASSLVFQNTEAFF

clone size: once
V gene: TRBV4-3
J gene: TRBJ1-4
CDR3 protein: CASSQVGRGREKLFF

clone size: -
V gene: TRBV5-6
J gene: TRBJ2-3
CDR3 protein: CASSDRGDSTDTQYF

clone size: -
V gene: TRBV7-8
J gene: TRBJ1-2
CDR3 protein: CASSSSRIGPKGYTF

clone size: -
V gene: TRBV6-5
J gene: TRBJ1-3
CDR3 protein: CASSYSTGRPGNTIYF

clone size: -
V gene: TRBV6-5
J gene: TRBJ2-1
CDR3 protein: CASSKGAGGQFF

clone size: -
V gene: TRBV11-2
J gene: TRBJ1-1
CDR3 protein: CASSLEVGGNTEAFF

clone size: -
V gene: TRBV2
J gene: TRBJ1-2
CDR3 protein: CASQGQGYGYTF

clone size: -
V gene: TRBV5-4
J gene: TRBJ1-2
CDR3 protein: CASSLDGGYYGYTF

clone size: -
V gene: TRBV18
J gene: TRBJ1-3
CDR3 protein: CASSPSGISGNTIYF

clone size: -
V gene: TRBV27
J gene: TRBJ2-3
CDR3 protein: CASDSGWGGSGDTQYF

clone size: few
V gene: TRBV5-1
J gene: TRBJ2-7
CDR3 protein: CASSLVGRYTYEQYF

clone size: -
V gene: TRBV4-1
J gene: TRBJ1-5
CDR3 protein: CASSPEPTYSNQPQHF

clone size: -
V gene: TRBV6-1
J gene: TRBJ1-5
CDR3 protein: CASSERAGAYSNQPQHF

clone size: -
V gene: TRBV18
J gene: TRBJ2-7
CDR3 protein: CASSPIGTGTYEQYF

clone size: -
V gene: TRBV11-3
J gene: TRBJ2-2
CDR3 protein: CATRPGVNTGELFF

clone size: -
V gene: TRBV30
J gene: TRBJ1-2
CDR3 protein: CAWSGPTPGRLGYGYTF

clone size: -
V gene: TRBV28
J gene: TRBJ1-2
CDR3 protein: CASSLGGEIYGYTF

clone size: -
V gene: TRBV7-8
J gene: TRBJ2-5
CDR3 protein: CASSQLAGRGETQYF

clone size: -
V gene: TRBV7-2
J gene: TRBJ1-2
CDR3 protein: CASSLVGAVYGYTF

clone size: few
V gene: TRBV4-1
J gene: TRBJ1-4
CDR3 protein: CASSLKTGSRWELFF

clone size: -
V gene: TRBV5-1
J gene: TRBJ2-3
CDR3 protein: CASSERPQGGDTQYF

clone size: -
V gene: TRBV4-1
J gene: TRBJ2-1
CDR3 protein: CASSLTSVQNNEQFF

clone size: -
V gene: TRBV29-1
J gene: TRBJ2-1
CDR3 protein: CSVWTLDRDGHNEQFF

clone size: -
V gene: TRBV7-3
J gene: TRBJ2-7
CDR3 protein: CASSLSSDTPQYF

clone size: once
V gene: TRBV28
J gene: TRBJ2-1
CDR3 protein: CASSSPSGGNEQFF

clone size: -
V gene: TRBV5-5
J gene: TRBJ2-7
CDR3 protein: CASSTPGQAYEQYF

clone size: few
V gene: TRBV7-2
J gene: TRBJ1-6
CDR3 protein: CASSRMRGRITPLHF

clone size: -
V gene: TRBV6-5
J gene: TRBJ1-2
CDR3 protein: CASSWGLNYGYTF

clone size: -
V gene: TRBV4-1
J gene: TRBJ1-4
CDR3 protein: CASSQGPSEKLFF

clone size: -
V gene: TRBV7-9
J gene: TRBJ1-2
CDR3 protein: CASDGVRDRAFRYGYTF

clone size: -
V gene: TRBV29-1
J gene: TRBJ2-3
CDR3 protein: CSVTRDISTDTQYF

clone size: -
V gene: TRBV27
J gene: TRBJ1-5
CDR3 protein: CASRVGYSNQPQHF

clone size: few
V gene: TRBV5-1
J gene: TRBJ1-5
CDR3 protein: CASSLGMGGDNQPQHF